The clone carrying this T cell receptor (beta chain) showed up just a few times. This record belongs to a study of T cells in Graves' hyperthyroidism and ophthalmopathy. RNA transcripts provided the source from which TCR beta CDR3 regions were amplified. The HTBI primer set drove a first-round RT-PCR of the TCR CDR3. TCRdb recomputed calls from the multiplex PCR reads with MiXCR, one row per CDR3 protein. The sample lists around 660,000 distinct CDR3 sequences; just under 45% were seen once. Trimming took off 6 bases at V and 10 bases at J, with 7 bases between the two ends. Per germline, CDR1 SEHNR and CDR2 FQNEAQ (reference sequence). This CDR3 region has 11 residues.

The V and J genes are TRBV7-9 and TRBJ1-6; D ambiguous. The sequence was collected from an adult man with Graves' disease, either hyperthyroidism or ophthalmopathy (not recorded which). The sequenced sample consisted of peripheral blood or thyroid tissue (not recorded which). The CDR3 DNA sequence: TGTGCCAGCAGTTCCCCCTCACCCCTCCACTTT. It is translated as CASSSPSPLHF.